These 6 T cell receptor beta chains were all obtained from the same sample, sequenced in a study of shared clonotypes between healthy human individuals. The assay was immunoSEQ multiplex PCR, and TCRdb's table has in-frame clones only and misses some. The table has 600,000 to 750,000 clones, 72% seen once. The sequenced sample consisted of memory CD4+ T cells sorted from blood. Subset of the sample: CD45RA-negative fraction. These TCRs come from a woman aged 25 to 39 in good health.

V usage is TRBV19 and J usage is TRBJ2-5; D could derive from TRBD1 or TRBD2 (6 bases each). V was shortened by 4 bases and J by 4 bases, with 16 bases between the two germline ends. The CDR3 is 15 amino acids. Germline loops: CDR1 LNHDA, CDR2 SQIVND (reference sequence). The CDR3 protein is CASSKRQGGGETQYF. The CDR3 DNA is TGTGCCAGTAGTAAGAGGCAAGGGGGAGGAGAGACCCAGTACTTC. Full variable domain (remainder filled in from reference TRBV19 and TRBJ2-5): DGGITQSPKYLFRKEGQNVTLSCEQNLNHDAMYWYRQDPGQGLRLIYYSQIVNDFQKGDIAEGYSVSREKKESFPLTVTSAQKNPTAFYLCASSKRQGGGETQYFGPGTRLLVL.

This chain joins TRBV28 and TRBJ1-1; D remains unclear. The CDR3 sequence is 13 residues long. CDR1 and CDR2 (germline): MDHEN, SYDVKM. Trimming left V 2 bases short and J 6 bases short, with 10 bases between. The DNA for the CDR3 is TGTGCCAGCAGTTTAAGTAACGGACCTGAAGCTTTCTTT. This gives the protein CASSLSNGPEAFF.

Concerning this clone: A read error may be the cause here, since a much bigger clone is one base away. V usage is TRBV11-2 and J usage is TRBJ1-5; possibly TRBD1 for D (6 bases). CDR1 is SGHAT and CDR2 is FQNNGV in the germline V gene. The CDR3 consists of 13 residues. V shed 1 base and J shed 5 bases, with 6 bases lying between them. The CDR3, as DNA: TGTGCCAGCAGCTTAGGGGGGCATCAGCCCCAGCATTTT. Translating it yields CASSLGGHQPQHF.

With regard to this clone: The identical CDR3 is also encoded by other nucleotide sequences in the sample. The chain uses TRBV5-5 and TRBJ2-7; a possible D gene is TRBD1 (6 bases). The CDR3 sequence is 12 residues long. Germline values: CDR1 SGHKS, CDR2 YYEKEE (reference sequence). Trimming took off 1 base at V and 5 bases at J, with 7 bases between the two ends. CDR3 in amino acids: CASSLTGHEQYF. CDR3 bases: TGTGCCAGCAGCTTGACAGGGCACGAGCAGTACTTC.

The chain couples TRBV27 to TRBJ1-2; tentatively, D is TRBD1 (6 bases). The length of the CDR3 is 14 residues. Germline CDR1 reads MNHEY; CDR2 reads SMNVEV (reference sequence). Trimming shortened V by 2 bases and J by 6 bases, and 13 bases separated the two germline ends. The CDR3 protein is CASSLVGGANGYTF. In nucleotides, the CDR3 is TGTGCCAGCAGTTTAGTTGGGGGCGCTAATGGCTACACCTTC.

This clone was recorded a few times. The CDR3 sequence is CASSIGSLNTEAFF. In DNA form, the CDR3 reads TGTGCCAGTAGTATAGGTAGCTTGAACACTGAAGCTTTCTTT. The chain recombines TRBV19 with TRBJ1-1; D unresolved. This CDR3 has 14 residues. Between the trimmed V and J ends, which lost 1 base and 0 bases, there was a span of 6 bases. CDR1 is LNHDA, CDR2 SQIVND, per germline (reference sequence).